The 10 T cell receptor beta chains below were found in one sample sequenced in a study of blood T cell repertoires in COVID-19. The assay was immunoSEQ multiplex PCR, and TCRdb's table has in-frame clones only and misses some. The table has under 150,000 clones, roughly 90% seen once. Source material: peripheral blood. The receptors originated from a man in his fifties with acute or convalescent COVID-19.

This clone was recorded once. The chain couples TRBV27 to TRBJ1-5; no firm D call. Germline assignment: CDR1 MNHEY and CDR2 SMNVEV (reference sequence). CDR3 length: 14 residues. V was pared by 5 bases and J by 9 bases, with 17 bases between. The CDR3 sequence is CASSRRESGGPQHF. For the CDR3, the DNA is TGTGCCAGCAGTCGAAGGGAGAGCGGTGGGCCCCAGCATTTT.

Only a few counts were recorded for this clone. The chain links TRBV3-1 (or the pseudogene TRBV3-2) to TRBJ2-3, with D perhaps matching TRBD2 (6 bases). There are 14 residues in the CDR3. Germline CDR1 and CDR2: LGHDT and YNNKEL (reference sequence). Trimming pared 7 bases from V and 8 bases from J, leaving 19 bases between. The CDR3 reads CASTPGAAAGTQYF. DNA for the CDR3: TGTGCCAGCACCCCGGGAGCTGCAGCGGGTACGCAGTATTTT.

The chain joins TRBV6-5 to TRBJ1-3; D perhaps matches TRBD1 (6 bases). V lost 0 bases to trimming and J lost 4 bases, with 10 bases between them. The CDR3 covers 15 residues. The germline V gene has CDR1 MNHEY and CDR2 SVGAGI. The CDR3 loop is CASSYSSTGGNTIYF. The CDR3 DNA reads TGTGCCAGCAGTTACTCGAGTACAGGGGGAAACACCATATATTTT.

The chain combines TRBV4-2 with TRBJ1-1; possible D gene TRBD1, 5 bases. The V gene lost 4 bases and the J gene lost 1 base, with 10 bases spanning the gap. Germline V CDR1 and CDR2: LGHNA, YNFKEQ. The CDR3 runs to 14 residues. The CDR3 loop reads CASSLWGGNTEAFF. In DNA, the CDR3 is TGTGCCAGCAGCCTCTGGGGGGGGAACACTGAAGCTTTCTTT.

The chain employs TRBV5-1 and TRBJ1-2, with a possible D match to TRBD1 (6 bases). Germline V CDR1 and CDR2: SGHRS, YFSETQ. This CDR3 spans 16 amino acids. The ends were cut back, 3 bases at V and 7 bases at J, with 22 bases in the middle. The CDR3 region is CASSSGQYSYWGGYTF. The CDR3 region has the DNA TGCGCCAGCAGCTCCGGACAGTATTCCTATTGGGGTGGCTACACCTTC.

In the case of this clone: Other DNA sequences of this sample code for an identical CDR3. The V gene is TRBV5-1, the J gene TRBJ2-7, with 8 bases fitting TRBD1. V shed 4 bases and J 3 bases; nucleotides not matched to a gene: 3. CDR3 length: 13 residues. The germline gives CDR1 SGHRS, CDR2 YFSETQ. The CDR3 coding sequence is TGCGCCAGCAGCCCAGGGGGCGGCTACGAGCAGTACTTC. As protein: CASSPGGGYEQYF.

The V call is TRBV24-1, the J call TRBJ2-1; 8 bases fit TRBD2. Germline assignment: CDR1 KGHDR and CDR2 SFDVKD. This CDR3 contains 16 residues. Losses at the gene ends were 4 bases for V and 5 bases for J; bases not matched to a gene: 9. The CDR3 DNA is TGTGCCACCAGTGACACGAATAGCGGGAACAACAATGAGCAGTTCTTC. Translation gives CATSDTNSGNNNEQFF.

The genes are TRBV27 and TRBJ2-4; D perhaps matches TRBD1 (7 bases). Per germline, CDR1 MNHEY and CDR2 SMNVEV (reference sequence). Trimming shortened V by 1 base and J by 1 base, and 17 bases separated the two germline ends. This CDR3 contains 18 residues. The CDR3 spells CASSLFLDRAGAKNIQYF. The CDR3, as DNA: TGTGCCAGCAGTTTATTCCTCGACAGGGCGGGGGCCAAAAACATTCAGTACTTC.

The rearrangement uses TRBV6-5 and TRBJ1-1; D is undetermined. V was trimmed by 5 bases and J by 7 bases, leaving 20 bases between them. Germline loops: CDR1 MNHEY, CDR2 SVGAGI. The CDR3 extends over 15 amino acids. The CDR3 is CASSQSRSQRDEAFF. The CDR3 nucleotides are TGTGCCAGCAGTCAAAGCAGGTCACAGAGGGATGAAGCTTTCTTT.

V gene TRBV9 combines with J gene TRBJ2-5; TRBD2 aligns across 11 bases. Trimming took 4 bases from V and 5 from J; bases not matched to a gene: 10. Germline assignment: CDR1 SGDLS and CDR2 YYNGEE. The CDR3 is 16 residues long. CDR3 sequence reads: CASSSELAGGPETQYF. In nucleotides, the CDR3 is TGTGCCAGCAGCTCAGAATTAGCGGGAGGGCCGGAGACCCAGTACTTC.